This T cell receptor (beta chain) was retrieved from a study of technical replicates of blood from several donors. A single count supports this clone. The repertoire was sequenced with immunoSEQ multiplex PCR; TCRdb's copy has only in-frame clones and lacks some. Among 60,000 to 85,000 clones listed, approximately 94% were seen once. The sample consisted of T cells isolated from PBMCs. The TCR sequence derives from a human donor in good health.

The CDR3 sequence is CASSGDSSFYNEQFF. DNA for the CDR3: TGTGCCAGCAGTGGGGACTCTTCCTTTTACAATGAGCAGTTCTTC. The chain combines TRBV2 with TRBJ2-1; weak D call: TRBD2 (6 bases). This CDR3 region has 15 residues. Trimming cost V 4 bases and J 4 bases, with 14 bases left between them. In germline, CDR1 is SNHLY, CDR2 FYNNEI.